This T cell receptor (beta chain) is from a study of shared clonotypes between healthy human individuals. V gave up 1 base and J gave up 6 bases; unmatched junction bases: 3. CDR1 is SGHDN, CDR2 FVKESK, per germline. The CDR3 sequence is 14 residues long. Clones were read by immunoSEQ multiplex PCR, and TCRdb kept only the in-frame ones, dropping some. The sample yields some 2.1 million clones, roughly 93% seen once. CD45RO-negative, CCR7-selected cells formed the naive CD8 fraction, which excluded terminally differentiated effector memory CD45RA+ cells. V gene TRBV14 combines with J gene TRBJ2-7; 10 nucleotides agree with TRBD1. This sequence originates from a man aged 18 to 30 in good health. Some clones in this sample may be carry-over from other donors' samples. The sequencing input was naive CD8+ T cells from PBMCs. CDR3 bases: TGTGCCAGCAGCCAAGCGGACAGGGGGGGCGAGCAGTACTTC. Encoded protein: CASSQADRGGEQYF.